A single sample is the source of the 32 T cell receptor beta chains below, sequenced in a study of CD8 T cells in Susac syndrome. An amount of RNA that ranged from roughly 0.45 to 1 ug was reverse transcribed with random hexamers. Each CDR3 protein gets one entry after TCRdb re-called the immunoSEQ multiplex PCR reads with MiXCR. The sample includes about 80,000 distinct CDR3 sequences, 90% to 95% of them seen just once. The sample consisted of CD8+ T cells from PBMCs. These receptors all stem from a human donor in good health.

This rearrangement joins TRBV9 to TRBJ2-1; D remains unclear. Germline CDR1 is SGDLS and CDR2 is YYNGEE. CDR3 size: 12 residues. Trimming removed 1 base at V and 8 bases at J, with 7 bases between. CDR3 protein: CASSVSTDEQFF. The CDR3 DNA follows: TGTGCCAGCAGCGTAAGTACGGATGAGCAGTTCTTC.

The J gene is TRBJ2-1, the V gene TRBV29-1, with unresolved D. The germline CDR1 and CDR2 sequences are SQVTM and ANQGSEA. The CDR3 spans 10 residues. V shed 4 bases and J shed 8 bases, with 6 bases lying between them. CDR3 sequence reads: CSVAGDEQFF. The CDR3 bases are TGCAGCGTTGCGGGCGATGAGCAGTTCTTC.

V gene TRBV7-9 combines with J gene TRBJ2-3, with D maybe TRBD2 (5 bases). The V gene lost 6 bases and the J gene lost 1 base, with 23 bases spanning the gap. This CDR3 comprises 18 residues. The germline V gene encodes CDR1 SEHNR and CDR2 FQNEAQ (reference sequence). This chain's CDR3 is CASRPWGTRPPGTDTQYF. For the CDR3, the DNA is TGTGCCAGCAGACCATGGGGTACTAGGCCCCCCGGCACAGATACGCAGTATTTT.

The chain combines TRBV30 with TRBJ2-3; D call uncertain. Germline CDR1 and CDR2: GTSNPN and SVGIG (reference sequence). V lost 0 bases to trimming and J lost 0 bases, with 19 bases between them. The CDR3 totals 18 residues. The CDR3 region is CAWSVRWQAYISTDTQYF. The CDR3 DNA reads TGTGCCTGGAGTGTACGATGGCAGGCATACATTAGCACAGATACGCAGTATTTT.

The rearrangement links TRBV5-4 to TRBJ2-1; TRBD2 matches at 9 bases. Germline trimming cut 4 bases from V and 6 bases from J; bases unmatched to any gene: 8. This CDR3 has 15 amino acids. Germline V gene sequence: CDR1 SGHNT, CDR2 YYREEE (reference sequence). The CDR3 region has the DNA TGTGCCAGCAGCCTGGAGCGGGAGGACCCCAATGAGCAGTTCTTC. Its translation: CASSLEREDPNEQFF.

The DNA for the CDR3 is TGCAGCGTTTCAACTAAAGCTTTCTTT. Its translation: CSVSTKAFF. The V gene is TRBV29-1, the J gene TRBJ1-1; no clear D gene. CDR3 size: 9 residues. V dropped 5 bases and J dropped 9 bases, with 7 bases sitting between them. Germline CDR1 is SQVTM and CDR2 is ANQGSEA.

This chain's CDR3 is CASSLGGQPGETQYF. Here the CDR3 DNA reads TGCGCCAGCAGCCTAGGAGGCCAGCCTGGAGAGACCCAGTACTTC. V is TRBV4-3 and J is TRBJ2-5, with a weak D call TRBD2 (5 bases). Trimming cost V 4 bases and J 4 bases, with 16 bases left between them. This CDR3 has 15 amino acids. The germline V gene has CDR1 LGHNA and CDR2 YSLEER.

The V call is TRBV3-1, the J call TRBJ2-7; no clear D. The CDR3 totals 13 residues. V lost 1 base to trimming and J lost 3 bases, with 7 bases between them. Germline CDR1 and CDR2: LGHDT and YNNKEL (reference sequence). The CDR3 reads CASSQVKGYEQYF. The CDR3 nucleotides are TGTGCCAGCAGCCAAGTAAAGGGCTACGAGCAGTACTTC.

This clonotype came up once. The chain couples TRBV5-1 to TRBJ2-7; 10 bases align to TRBD1. Germline V gene data show CDR1 as SGHRS and CDR2 as YFSETQ. CDR3 size: 14 residues. V was pared by 3 bases and J by 3 bases, with 3 bases of the junction left unmatched. CDR3 residues: CASSSGTGVYEQYF. Here the CDR3 DNA reads TGCGCCAGCAGCTCCGGGACAGGGGTCTACGAGCAGTACTTC.

The chain combines TRBV4-3 with TRBJ2-1, with 8 bases aligning to TRBD1. Losses at the gene ends were 0 bases for V and 2 bases for J; bases not matched to a gene: 6. CDR1 and CDR2 (germline): LGHNA, YSLEER. The length of the CDR3 is 17 residues. The CDR3 DNA is TGCGCCAGCAGCCAAGACACAGCGACAGGGGCCTACAATGAGCAGTTCTTC. Translating gives CASSQDTATGAYNEQFF.

The chain links TRBV7-9 to TRBJ2-3; 12 bases are shared with TRBD1. J lost 4 bases, V lost 1 base, and 3 bases had no gene match. Germline CDR1 is SEHNR and CDR2 is FQNEAQ (reference sequence). This CDR3 is built from 16 residues. The CDR3: CASSLVGTGGPDTQYF. CDR3 sequence (DNA): TGTGCCAGCAGCTTAGTTGGGACAGGGGGCCCAGATACGCAGTATTTT.

The chain has TRBV29-1 and TRBJ2-1, with 10 bases fitting TRBD2. Trimming cost V 5 bases and J 12 bases; bases outside gene matches: 13. Germline V lookup: CDR1 SQVTM, CDR2 ANQGSEA. CDR3 length equals 14 residues. The CDR3 sequence is CSVTGLAVGGGQFF. The CDR3 nucleotides read TGCAGCGTTACCGGACTAGCGGTGGGAGGGGGGCAGTTCTTC.

The chain uses TRBV5-4 and TRBJ2-1; D is uncertain. V lost 4 bases, J lost 6 bases, and 20 bases lay in between. The CDR3 has 16 amino acids. In germline, CDR1 is SGHNT, CDR2 YYREEE (reference sequence). The chain's CDR3 is CASSTQLTSSTNEQFF. For the CDR3, the DNA is TGTGCCAGCAGCACACAACTTACCTCGTCTACCAATGAGCAGTTCTTC.

The V and J genes are TRBV24-1 and TRBJ2-2; a possible D gene is TRBD1 (5 bases). The length of the CDR3 is 15 residues. Germline loops: CDR1 KGHDR, CDR2 SFDVKD. V was shortened by 7 bases and J by 0 bases, with 11 bases between the two germline ends. CDR3 in amino acids: CATRDDSANTGELFF. CDR3 sequence (DNA): TGTGCCACCAGGGATGACAGTGCGAACACCGGGGAGCTGTTTTTT.

CDR3 coding DNA: TGTGCCACCAGCAGAGAATCAGACTACGAGCAGTACGTC. Amino acids: CATSRESDYEQYV. The gene calls are TRBV15 and TRBJ2-7, with no clear D. V dropped 0 bases and J dropped 3 bases, with 6 bases sitting between them. Germline loops: CDR1 LNHNV, CDR2 YYDKDF (reference sequence). The CDR3 consists of 13 residues.

The CDR3 loop is CASSSFRQTYEQYV. The CDR3, as DNA: TGTGCCAGCAGCTCGTTTAGGCAGACCTACGAGCAGTACGTC. The chain combines TRBV5-6 with TRBJ2-7; no clear D gene. CDR3 length equals 14 residues. V was trimmed by 3 bases and J by 2 bases, leaving 12 bases between them. From germline, CDR1 is SGHDT and CDR2 YYEEEE.

The chain carries TRBV20-1 and TRBJ2-1, with 8 bases lining up with TRBD2. Germline V CDR1 and CDR2: DFQATT, SNEGSKA (reference sequence). The CDR3 sequence is 15 residues long. Trimming cost V 0 bases and J 2 bases; bases outside gene matches: 3. In nucleotides, the CDR3 is TGCAGTGCTAGAGATCGGGGGGGAACCTACAATGAGCAGTTCTTC. This codes for CSARDRGGTYNEQFF.

V is TRBV4-1 and J is TRBJ1-5; D gene uncertain. Trimming stripped 4 bases from V and 5 bases from J, with 12 bases between. The germline V gene has CDR1 MGHRA and CDR2 YSYEKL. This CDR3 contains 14 residues. The CDR3 here is CASSPYNGDQPQHF. CDR3 nucleotides: TGCGCCAGCAGCCCCTACAACGGCGATCAGCCCCAGCATTTT.

The V call is TRBV13, the J call TRBJ1-5, with D possibly matching TRBD1 (5 bases). V gave up 3 bases and J gave up 3 bases, with 12 bases separating them. The CDR3 spans 15 residues. CDR1 is PRHDT, CDR2 FYEKMQ, per germline (reference sequence). The CDR3 region is CASSFGGDVNQPQHF. As DNA, the CDR3 is TGTGCCAGCAGCTTCGGGGGGGATGTCAATCAGCCCCAGCATTTT.

The table lists this clonotype with a count of one. The J gene is TRBJ2-7, the V gene TRBV20-1; 7 positions agree with TRBD1. Unmatched junction bases numbered 12, after V lost 6 bases and J lost 1 base. CDR3 length: 15 amino acids. The germline V gene encodes CDR1 DFQATT and CDR2 SNEGSKA (reference sequence). The CDR3, as DNA: TGCAGTGCCGCGAGGCCCGGGACAGTGTCCTACGAGCAGTACTTC. This translates into CSAARPGTVSYEQYF.

V is TRBV19 and J is TRBJ1-5, with 7 nucleotides matching TRBD1. The V and J ends lost 7 bases and 2 bases, in that order; junction bases with no gene match: 8. CDR3 length: 15 residues. The germline gives CDR1 LNHDA, CDR2 SQIVND (reference sequence). CDR3 sequence: CASNHPGGRNQPQHF. The CDR3 nucleotides are TGTGCCAGTAATCATCCAGGGGGTCGCAATCAGCCCCAGCATTTT.

The gene calls are TRBV6-4 and TRBJ2-1; D is undetermined. Germline V gene data show CDR1 as MRHNA and CDR2 as SNTAGT. CDR3 size: 13 residues. V was shortened by 2 bases and J by 6 bases, with 8 bases between the two germline ends. This CDR3 reads CASSDSTFNEQFF. The CDR3 DNA reads as TGTGCCAGCAGTGACAGCACTTTCAATGAGCAGTTCTTC.

The CDR3 bases are TGTGCCAGCAGCTCAGGGGGCAGTTCAGTTTCCGAGCAGTACTTC. This codes for CASSSGGSSVSEQYF. V gene TRBV9 combines with J gene TRBJ2-7; the match to TRBD1 covers 8 bases. This CDR3 is built from 15 residues. J lost 6 bases, V lost 4 bases, and 12 bases had no gene match. The germline gives CDR1 SGDLS, CDR2 YYNGEE. Filled out from reference TRBV9 and TRBJ2-7, the complete variable domain reads DSGVTQTPKHLITATGQRVTLRCSPRSGDLSVYWYQQSLDQGLQFLIQYYNGEERAKGNILERFSAQQFPDLHSELNLSSLELGDSALYFCASSSGGSSVSEQYFGPGTRLTVT.

The chain is built from TRBV12-3 or TRBV12-4 and TRBJ2-7; D unclear. The CDR3 runs to 11 residues. Trimming took off 1 base at V and 6 bases at J, with 4 bases between the two ends. CDR3 sequence: CASSLGIEQYV. In DNA, the CDR3 is TGTGCCAGCAGTTTAGGGATCGAGCAGTACGTC.

The chain links TRBV6-1 to TRBJ2-4; no clear D. This CDR3 has 12 residues. Per germline, CDR1 MNHNS and CDR2 SASEGT. Trimming took off 7 bases at V and 7 bases at J, with 11 bases between the two ends. CDR3 residues: CASTYLGNIQYF. CDR3 DNA sequence: TGTGCCAGCACTTACCTGGGGAACATTCAGTACTTC.

This chain joins TRBV3-1 and TRBJ2-1; D is unresolved. This CDR3 has 11 residues. Germline CDR1 and CDR2: LGHDT and YNNKEL (reference sequence). Trimming stripped 8 bases from V and 0 bases from J, with 2 bases between. The CDR3 sequence is CASHSYNEQFF. DNA for the CDR3: TGTGCCAGCCACTCCTACAATGAGCAGTTCTTC.

The V call is TRBV19, the J call TRBJ2-1, with a possible D match to TRBD1 (6 bases). Germline CDR1 is LNHDA and CDR2 is SQIVND (reference sequence). CDR3 length: 15 amino acids. Between the trimmed V and J ends, which lost 6 bases and 0 bases, there was a span of 12 bases. For the CDR3, the DNA is TGTGCCAGTAGCCCAGACAGGTTCTCCTACAATGAGCAGTTCTTC. It is translated as CASSPDRFSYNEQFF. The full variable domain, its missing parts supplied by reference TRBV19 and TRBJ2-1, is DGGITQSPKYLFRKEGQNVTLSCEQNLNHDAMYWYRQDPGQGLRLIYYSQIVNDFQKGDIAEGYSVSREKKESFPLTVTSAQKNPTAFYLCASSPDRFSYNEQFFGPGTRLTVL.

This chain uses TRBV7-7 with TRBJ2-1; tentative D call: TRBD2 (6 bases). V dropped 0 bases and J dropped 8 bases, with 23 bases sitting between them. The CDR3 is 18 residues long. The germline CDR1 and CDR2 sequences are SSHAT and FNYEAQ (reference sequence). CDR3 in amino acids: CASSLALSGQGLTYEQFF. CDR3 in DNA: TGTGCCAGCAGCTTAGCGTTATCGGGGCAGGGACTGACATATGAGCAGTTCTTC.

This clonotype was seen a single time. The J gene is TRBJ1-5, the V gene TRBV7-9; TRBD1 aligns across 7 bases. There are 14 residues in the CDR3. Germline lookup yields CDR1 SEHNR and CDR2 FQNEAQ (reference sequence). The J segment lost 4 bases and the V segment lost 4 bases, leaving 4 bases of the junction unmatched. The CDR3 DNA reads TGTGCCAGCAGCTCCTCAGGGGGGAATCAGCCCCAGCATTTT. Protein product: CASSSSGGNQPQHF.

V usage is TRBV20-1 and J usage is TRBJ1-2, with D tentatively TRBD1 (6 bases). Trimming took 0 bases from V and 0 from J, leaving 17 bases between them. Germline values: CDR1 DFQATT, CDR2 SNEGSKA (reference sequence). This CDR3 region has 17 residues. CDR3 residues: CSARDGGQEVPNYGYTF. CDR3 sequence (DNA): TGCAGTGCTAGAGATGGGGGGCAGGAGGTTCCTAACTATGGCTACACCTTC.

The rearrangement links TRBV30 to TRBJ1-2; tentatively, D is TRBD1 (6 bases). Germline CDR1 GTSNPN, CDR2 SVGIG (reference sequence). The CDR3 has 13 residues. V dropped 0 bases and J dropped 6 bases, with 11 bases sitting between them. CDR3 sequence: CAWSVGGSDGYTF. CDR3 bases: TGTGCCTGGAGTGTAGGGGGGTCGGATGGCTACACCTTC.

The chain joins TRBV5-6 to TRBJ2-1; D uncertain. Germline V lookup: CDR1 SGHDT, CDR2 YYEEEE. The length of the CDR3 is 13 residues. V was cut by 4 bases and J by 7 bases, with 12 bases left in between. Here the CDR3 DNA reads TGTGCCAGCAGCGGAGACTGGCGGAATGAGCAGTTCTTC. Protein product: CASSGDWRNEQFF.